This is a list of T cell receptor beta chains from one sample in a study of blood T cell repertoires in COVID-19. Profiled with immunoSEQ multiplex PCR; TCRdb holds only in-frame clones, not every one. The table lists around 100,000 clones, roughly 87% of them singletons. The sequenced sample consisted of peripheral blood. All receptors come from a human donor in a cohort sampled during active COVID-19. Both conserved end residues are part of each CDR3. The order of the fields is CDR3 length, clone size, V gene, J gene, D gene, CDR3 DNA, CDR3 protein. D genes are given only for firm matches. Size is stated for part of the rows, as once, few or many counts, or as a class when the clone is expanded.

len: 18
abundance: -
v_gene: TRBV4-2
j_gene: TRBJ2-6
d_gene: TRBD1
CDR3nt: TGTGCCAGCAGCCAACCGGGACAGGGGGCCCCCGGGGCCAACGTCCTGACTTTC
CDR3aa: CASSQPGQGAPGANVLTF

len: 17
abundance: once
v_gene: TRBV28
j_gene: TRBJ2-1
d_gene: TRBD2
CDR3nt: TGTGCCAGCAGTTCCTCTCTAGCGGGAGTATCCTACAATGAGCAGTTCTTC
CDR3aa: CASSSSLAGVSYNEQFF

len: 16
abundance: once
v_gene: TRBV5-4
j_gene: TRBJ2-6
d_gene: -
CDR3nt: TGTGCCAGCTCCCCCGGACTGAACCTTGGGGCCAACGTCCTGACTTTC
CDR3aa: CASSPGLNLGANVLTF

len: 14
abundance: -
v_gene: TRBV3-1/TRBV3-2
j_gene: TRBJ2-6
d_gene: -
CDR3nt: TGTGCCAGCGCCGGGACTTCTGGGGCCAACGTCCTGACTTTC
CDR3aa: CASAGTSGANVLTF

len: 15
abundance: -
v_gene: TRBV10-3
j_gene: TRBJ2-1
d_gene: -
CDR3nt: TGTGCCATCAGTGAGACAGGGTCGTCCTACAATGAGCAGTTCTTC
CDR3aa: CAISETGSSYNEQFF

len: 14
abundance: -
v_gene: TRBV18
j_gene: TRBJ2-7
d_gene: TRBD2
CDR3nt: TGTGCCAGCTCACCGAGCGGGACCCCCTACGAGCAGTACTTC
CDR3aa: CASSPSGTPYEQYF

len: 16
abundance: -
v_gene: TRBV11-2
j_gene: TRBJ2-7
d_gene: TRBD2
CDR3nt: TGTGCCAGCAGCTACTACCGACTAGCGGGAGGGGAGGAGCAGTACTTC
CDR3aa: CASSYYRLAGGEEQYF

len: 20
abundance: -
v_gene: TRBV4-1
j_gene: TRBJ1-6
d_gene: -
CDR3nt: TGCGCCAGCAGCCAAGGTCCCGGCAGGGGCGGGAGGGGGTACAATTCACCCCTCCACTTT
CDR3aa: CASSQGPGRGGRGYNSPLHF

len: 13
abundance: -
v_gene: TRBV19
j_gene: TRBJ1-1
d_gene: -
CDR3nt: TGTGCCAGTAGTGCCACAGGGTACACTGAAGCTTTCTTT
CDR3aa: CASSATGYTEAFF

len: 14
abundance: -
v_gene: TRBV6-5
j_gene: TRBJ2-3
d_gene: -
CDR3nt: TGTGCCAGCATGACGGCGGCGGGCACAGATACGCAGTATTTT
CDR3aa: CASMTAAGTDTQYF

len: 15
abundance: -
v_gene: TRBV6-5
j_gene: TRBJ2-7
d_gene: TRBD1
CDR3nt: TGTGCCAGCAGTTCCCCGGGACAGGGGGCCTACGAGCAGTACTTC
CDR3aa: CASSSPGQGAYEQYF

len: 11
abundance: -
v_gene: TRBV29-1
j_gene: TRBJ1-1
d_gene: TRBD1
CDR3nt: TGCAGCGTACGGGGACAGACTGAAGCTTTCTTT
CDR3aa: CSVRGQTEAFF

len: 13
abundance: -
v_gene: TRBV10-1
j_gene: TRBJ2-3
d_gene: -
CDR3nt: TGCGCCAGCAGTGACAGGGTGACGGGTACGCAGTATTTT
CDR3aa: CASSDRVTGTQYF

len: 16
abundance: -
v_gene: TRBV7-9
j_gene: TRBJ2-3
d_gene: TRBD2
CDR3nt: TGTGCCAGCAGCTTACCCTCAAGCGGGGAGGCAGATACGCAGTATTTT
CDR3aa: CASSLPSSGEADTQYF

len: 15
abundance: -
v_gene: TRBV5-1
j_gene: TRBJ2-1
d_gene: TRBD2
CDR3nt: TGCGCCAGCAGCCAGGGGACTAGCGGGAGGGATGAGCAGTTCTTC
CDR3aa: CASSQGTSGRDEQFF

len: 15
abundance: -
v_gene: TRBV7-2
j_gene: TRBJ2-5
d_gene: -
CDR3nt: TGTGCCAGCAGCTTCCGTATGCAGGGACAAGAGACCCAGTACTTC
CDR3aa: CASSFRMQGQETQYF

len: 16
abundance: -
v_gene: TRBV11-1
j_gene: TRBJ1-1
d_gene: TRBD1
CDR3nt: TGTGCCAGCAGCCCGCGGACAGGTTTCATGAACACTGAAGCTTTCTTT
CDR3aa: CASSPRTGFMNTEAFF

len: 19
abundance: -
v_gene: TRBV21-1
j_gene: TRBJ2-7
d_gene: -
CDR3nt: TGTGCCAGCAGCAAAATAGCAAGACGGGACAGGGGATTTGACCACGAGCAGTACTTC
CDR3aa: CASSKIARRDRGFDHEQYF

len: 13
abundance: -
v_gene: TRBV13
j_gene: TRBJ1-2
d_gene: -
CDR3nt: TGTGCCAGCAGCTTATCTACAGCGGATGGCTACACCTTC
CDR3aa: CASSLSTADGYTF

len: 14
abundance: -
v_gene: TRBV3-1/TRBV3-2
j_gene: TRBJ2-7
d_gene: -
CDR3nt: TGTGCCAGCAGCCAAGGGGCCAGGGCCTACGAGCAGTACTTC
CDR3aa: CASSQGARAYEQYF

len: 15
abundance: -
v_gene: TRBV6-5
j_gene: TRBJ2-7
d_gene: -
CDR3nt: TGTGCCAGCAGTTACCGCGGCTCCGGGGTGGCCGAGCAGTACTTC
CDR3aa: CASSYRGSGVAEQYF

len: 16
abundance: few
v_gene: TRBV6-1
j_gene: TRBJ1-2
d_gene: TRBD1
CDR3nt: TGTGCCAGCAGTGAAGCCTCAAGACAGGGAGTCTATGGCTACACCTTC
CDR3aa: CASSEASRQGVYGYTF

len: 14
abundance: -
v_gene: TRBV24-1
j_gene: TRBJ2-3
d_gene: -
CDR3nt: TGTGCCACCAGTGTGGTCGGGGACACAGATACGCAGTATTTT
CDR3aa: CATSVVGDTDTQYF

len: 16
abundance: -
v_gene: TRBV10-3
j_gene: TRBJ2-3
d_gene: TRBD2
CDR3nt: TGTGCCATCAGTGAAGCTAGCGGGGGGCACACAGATACGCAGTATTTT
CDR3aa: CAISEASGGHTDTQYF

len: 16
abundance: -
v_gene: TRBV28
j_gene: TRBJ1-3
d_gene: -
CDR3nt: TGTGCCAGCAGCTCGCTCGGAGCGAGGGTTGGAAACACCATATATTTT
CDR3aa: CASSSLGARVGNTIYF

len: 16
abundance: -
v_gene: TRBV5-6
j_gene: TRBJ2-1
d_gene: TRBD1
CDR3nt: TGTGCCAGCAGCGACGAGGGGACAGGGCCCCGGAATGAGCAGTTCTTC
CDR3aa: CASSDEGTGPRNEQFF

len: 17
abundance: -
v_gene: TRBV29-1
j_gene: TRBJ1-2
d_gene: TRBD1
CDR3nt: TGCAGCGTTGAAGGGGGTAGGGGGCGCGGAGAGGTCTATGGCTACACCTTC
CDR3aa: CSVEGGRGRGEVYGYTF

len: 13
abundance: -
v_gene: TRBV7-3
j_gene: TRBJ2-7
d_gene: -
CDR3nt: TGTGCCAGCAGCTTAATTTGGGGGCACGAGCAGTACTTC
CDR3aa: CASSLIWGHEQYF

len: 16
abundance: -
v_gene: TRBV5-4
j_gene: TRBJ2-1
d_gene: -
CDR3nt: TGTGCCAGCAGCTTGAACAAACTAGCCTCCTACAATGAGCAGTTCTTC
CDR3aa: CASSLNKLASYNEQFF

len: 14
abundance: -
v_gene: TRBV9
j_gene: TRBJ1-1
d_gene: -
CDR3nt: TGTGCCAGCAGCATTAGGGAGGGAGGCACTGAAGCTTTCTTT
CDR3aa: CASSIREGGTEAFF

len: 15
abundance: -
v_gene: TRBV7-8
j_gene: TRBJ2-2
d_gene: TRBD2
CDR3nt: TGTGCCAGCAGCTTGGGGCGAACTAGCGACGGGGAGCTGTTTTTT
CDR3aa: CASSLGRTSDGELFF